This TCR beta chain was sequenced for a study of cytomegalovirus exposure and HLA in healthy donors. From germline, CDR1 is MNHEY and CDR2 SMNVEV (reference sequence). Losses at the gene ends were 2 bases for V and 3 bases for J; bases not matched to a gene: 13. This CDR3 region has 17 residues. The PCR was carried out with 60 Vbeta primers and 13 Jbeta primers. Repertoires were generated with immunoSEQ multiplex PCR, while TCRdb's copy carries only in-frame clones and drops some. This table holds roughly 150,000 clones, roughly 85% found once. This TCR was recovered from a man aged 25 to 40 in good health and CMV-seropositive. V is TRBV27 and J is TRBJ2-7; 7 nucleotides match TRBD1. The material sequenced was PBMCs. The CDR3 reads CASSLISGRGPIYEQYF. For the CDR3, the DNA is TGTGCCAGCAGTTTAATATCTGGAAGGGGGCCTATCTACGAGCAGTACTTC.